Listed below are T cell receptor beta chains from one sample, sequenced in a study of read filtering for tumor transcriptome and immune sequencing. TCRdb reprocessed the reads via MiXCR and lists one record per CDR3 protein. The data hold 30,000 to 40,000 distinct CDR3 sequences, with 14% observed a single time. The sample consisted of a population of CD138-negative cells sorted from bone marrow. Receptors were obtained from a donor at least 40 years old with multiple myeloma. Both conserved end residues are part of each CDR3. The D gene is left open where the match is weak. Clone sizes are given selectively: once, few, many, or a class where the clone is expanded.

>TRBV6-2/TRBV6-3|TRBJ1-2|few|15|TRBD1
TGTGCCAGCATCCGCCACCGGACAGGTGACTATGGCTACACCTTC
CASIRHRTGDYGYTF
>TRBV5-1|TRBJ2-1|-|15|-
TGCGCCAGCAGCTATCCGGAGGCGGGCAACAATGAGCAGTTCTTC
CASSYPEAGNNEQFF
>TRBV27|TRBJ2-2|many|11|-
TGTGCCAGCTCGAACACCGGGGAGCTGTTTTTT
CASSNTGELFF
>TRBV27|TRBJ2-7|many|15|-
TGTGCCAGCAGTTTAAACAGGCCGGGCTCCTACGAGCAGTACTTC
CASSLNRPGSYEQYF
>TRBV6-6|TRBJ2-7|-|14|TRBD1
TGTGCCAGCACTGCCCGGGACAGGGTGTACGGGCAGTACTTC
CASTARDRVYGQYF
>TRBV20-1|TRBJ2-1|many|16|TRBD2
TGCAGTGCTAGAAATCTTGGACTAGTTAGCTACAATGAGCAGTTCTTC
CSARNLGLVSYNEQFF
>TRBV24-1|TRBJ2-2|many|16|TRBD2
TGTGCCACCAGTGATTTGCAGCGCGGGGGGGCCGGGGAGCTGTTTTTT
CATSDLQRGGAGELFF
>TRBV12-3/TRBV12-4|TRBJ1-1|-|15|-
TGTGCCAGCAGTTTATCAAGCAGACTGAACACTGAAGCTTTCTTT
CASSLSSRLNTEAFF
>TRBV28|TRBJ2-3|-|13|-
TGTGCCAGCACCACACTTAGCACAGATACGCAGTATTTT
CASTTLSTDTQYF
>TRBV12-3/TRBV12-4|TRBJ2-7|many|14|-
TGTGCCAGCAGTTTAGGTCTGGAATCTTACGAGCAGTACTTC
CASSLGLESYEQYF
>TRBV6-4|TRBJ2-1|many|15|TRBD2
TGTGCCAGCAGTTTACTAGCGGGGGGGTACAATGAGCAGTTCTTC
CASSLLAGGYNEQFF
>TRBV11-2|TRBJ2-5|many|14|-
TGTGCCAGCAGTTGGGGGGCGTCCGGGGAGACCCAGTACTTC
CASSWGASGETQYF
>TRBV5-1|TRBJ1-1|few|13|TRBD1
TGCGCCAGCAGCTCGACAGGGGAGGGTGAAGCTTTCTTT
CASSSTGEGEAFF
>TRBV5-1|TRBJ2-1|many|16|-
TGCGCCAGCGTATTTGGGCAGGCTAGCTCCTACAATGAGCAGTTCTTC
CASVFGQASSYNEQFF
>TRBV19|TRBJ1-1|many|16|TRBD1
TGTGCCAGTAGTCACCACCCGGGCAGGGGGGGCACTGAAGCTTTCTTT
CASSHHPGRGGTEAFF
>TRBV7-3|TRBJ2-1|medium-sized|13|-
TGTGCCAGCAGCTTACCCCCATACAATGAGCAGTTCTTC
CASSLPPYNEQFF
>TRBV10-3|TRBJ1-5|-|14|-
TGTGCCATCAGTGTTTTCGGGGGCAATCAGCCCCAGCATTTT
CAISVFGGNQPQHF
>TRBV2|TRBJ2-7|-|12|-
TGTGCCAGCAGCAACTTAACCTACGAGCAGTACTTC
CASSNLTYEQYF
>TRBV2|TRBJ2-5|many|14|TRBD1
TGTGCCAGCGGGATGACAGGGGGCAAGGAGACCCAGTACTTC
CASGMTGGKETQYF
>TRBV10-3|TRBJ2-6|many|18|-
TGTGCCATCAGTGAGTCCAAAGGAATAGGGACTGGGGCCAACGTCCTGACTTTC
CAISESKGIGTGANVLTF
>TRBV12-5|TRBJ1-5|few|17|-
TGTGCTAGTGGTTTGGTAGTGAAGGGATATAGCAATCAGCCCCAGCATTTT
CASGLVVKGYSNQPQHF
>TRBV19|TRBJ2-1|many|13|TRBD1
TGTGCCAGTAAAGGGACAGGGGCAAGTGAGCAGTTCTTC
CASKGTGASEQFF
>TRBV7-9|TRBJ2-1|many|15|-
TGTGCCAGCAGTTCGGGCCATAAAGAGGGCAATGAGCAGTTCTTC
CASSSGHKEGNEQFF
>TRBV24-1|TRBJ2-1|many|16|TRBD2
TGTGCCACCAGTGTCCCGGGACTAGCGGGGAACAATGAGCAGTTCTTC
CATSVPGLAGNNEQFF
>TRBV27|TRBJ1-5|-|17|TRBD1
TGTGCCAGCAGTCCCGGCTATGGACAGGGAATAAATCAGCCCCAGCATTTT
CASSPGYGQGINQPQHF
>TRBV2|TRBJ2-1|many|13|TRBD2
TGTGCCATGGGACTAGCGGCCTCACCCCCGCAGTTCTTC
CAMGLAASPPQFF
>TRBV6-1|TRBJ2-7|many|15|-
TGTGCCAGCAGTGATTTTGTAACAGCTGCCTACGAGCAGTACTTC
CASSDFVTAAYEQYF
>TRBV24-1|TRBJ1-5|few|15|TRBD1
TGTGCCACCGGGGACAGGGGGCTTGGCAATCAGCCCCAGCATTTT
CATGDRGLGNQPQHF
>TRBV30|TRBJ1-4|medium-sized|14|-
TGTGCCTGGAGTACAGGGACCGGCAATGAAAAACTGTTTTTT
CAWSTGTGNEKLFF
>TRBV6-1|TRBJ1-5|many|13|TRBD1
TGTGCCAGCAGTGAATGGGAGGGGGCGCCTCAGCATTTT
CASSEWEGAPQHF
>TRBV4-3|TRBJ1-6|many|15|-
TGCGCCAGCAGCCAAGATCTGGACTATAATTCACCCCTCCACTTT
CASSQDLDYNSPLHF
>TRBV20-1|TRBJ2-1|few|15|-
TGCAGTGCCCCTTGGGCTAGCCAATCTAAGGATGAGCAGTTCTTC
CSAPWASQSKDEQFF
>TRBV5-1|TRBJ1-2|many|13|-
TGCGCCAGCAGCCCCGCGGCCAACTATGGCTACACCTTC
CASSPAANYGYTF
>TRBV6-6|TRBJ1-5|many|15|-
TGCGCCAGCAGCCCCGGGACGGGCGGCAATCAGCCCCAGCATTTT
CASSPGTGGNQPQHF
>TRBV20-1|TRBJ2-3|many|13|-
TGCAGTGCTACATATCTGCGCACAGATACGCAGTATTTT
CSATYLRTDTQYF
>TRBV4-2|TRBJ2-1|many|16|TRBD2
TGTGCCAGCAGCCCTTCGACTAGCGGGGGGCACGATGAGCAGTTCTTC
CASSPSTSGGHDEQFF
>TRBV30|TRBJ2-5|many|12|-
TGTGCCTGGGGACAACTCCAAGAGACCCAGTACTTC
CAWGQLQETQYF
>TRBV7-6|TRBJ2-1|-|17|TRBD2
TGTGCCAGCAGCTTTCAACTAGCGGGACGGAAGGGGAATGAGCAGTTCTTC
CASSFQLAGRKGNEQFF
>TRBV6-6|TRBJ2-7|many|13|-
TGTGCCAGCAGAGAAGCCTCTCTCTACGAGCAGTACTTC
CASREASLYEQYF
>TRBV29-1|TRBJ2-7|many|13|TRBD1
TGCAGCGTTAGGACAGGACCGGACTACGAGCAGTACTTC
CSVRTGPDYEQYF
>TRBV2|TRBJ2-7|once|14|-
TGTGCCAGCAGTGAAAGGGGAGACTCCTACGAGCAGTACTTC
CASSERGDSYEQYF
>TRBV7-9|TRBJ1-1|many|13|-
TGTGCCAGCAGCACAAACCAGAACACTGAAGCTTTCTTT
CASSTNQNTEAFF
>TRBV7-8|TRBJ1-5|many|14|-
TGTGCCAGCAGCTTATTAAGTAGCAATCAGCCCCAGCATTTT
CASSLLSSNQPQHF
>TRBV10-3|TRBJ1-1|many|12|-
TGTGCCATCAGTCGGGGGGAAGGTGAAGCTTTCTTT
CAISRGEGEAFF
>TRBV2|TRBJ2-2|many|11|-
TGTGCCAGCCGGGGATTCTTGGAGCTGTTTTTT
CASRGFLELFF
>TRBV4-3|TRBJ2-3|many|17|-
TGCGCCAGCAGCCAAGATCGGGGACGGAGGAGCACAGATACGCAGTATTTT
CASSQDRGRRSTDTQYF